The clone carrying this TCR beta chain was counted between two and nine times. Its antigen is unknown. V lost 7 bases, J lost 5 bases, and 17 bases lay in between. The germline gives CDR1 MNHEY, CDR2 SVGAGI. The CDR3 is made up of 15 amino acids. The data stem from a study of naive and memory T cell subsets. Study findings and constraints: Potentially, T cell activation and differentiation skew this RNA-based measurement.

The SP2 primer and nested alpha and beta constant region primers amplified ligated cDNA in four rounds. For blood and skin samples, reverse transcription used TCR alpha and beta constant primers. TCRdb redid the calling of the 5' RACE reads with MiXCR, one entry per CDR3 protein. The repertoire holds about 56,000 distinct CDR3 sequences, with around 7.3% as singletons. A UMI-containing oligonucleotide was joined by 3' ligation to the TCR cDNA template. Whole blood, roughly 2.5 ml, came from adult healthy volunteers. Reverse transcription used DNase-treated unsorted total RNA, aiming for about 1 to 1,100 ng.

The origin of this receptor is a female donor in good health. The V and J genes are TRBV6-5 and TRBJ1-4; D perhaps matches TRBD1 (5 bases). The CDR3 loop reads CASNSLGRRNEKLFF. As DNA, the CDR3 is TGTGCCAGCAATTCACTGGGACGGAGGAATGAAAAACTGTTTTTT.